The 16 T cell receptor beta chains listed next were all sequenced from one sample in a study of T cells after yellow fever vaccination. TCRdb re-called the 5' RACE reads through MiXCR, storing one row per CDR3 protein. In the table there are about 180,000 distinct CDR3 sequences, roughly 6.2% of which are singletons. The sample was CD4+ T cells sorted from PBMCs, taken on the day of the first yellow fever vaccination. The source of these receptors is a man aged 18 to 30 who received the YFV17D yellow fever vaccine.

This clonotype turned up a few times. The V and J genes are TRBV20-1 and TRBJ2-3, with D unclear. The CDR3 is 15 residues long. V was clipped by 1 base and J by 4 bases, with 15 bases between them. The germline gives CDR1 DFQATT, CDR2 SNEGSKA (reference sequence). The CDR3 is CSARAWAVYADTQYF. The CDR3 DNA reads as TGCAGTGCTAGAGCGTGGGCAGTCTACGCAGATACGCAGTATTTT.

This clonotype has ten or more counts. Here the CDR3 DNA reads TGTGCCAGCAGCACCGGGACAGGGCGGAACAATGAGCAGTTCTTC. Translation: CASSTGTGRNNEQFF. The chain recombines TRBV7-3 with TRBJ2-1; 9 bases are a match to TRBD1. Germline CDR1 reads SGHTA; CDR2 reads FQGTGA. J was trimmed by 5 bases and V by 5 bases; bases with no gene match: 7. CDR3 length: 15 residues.

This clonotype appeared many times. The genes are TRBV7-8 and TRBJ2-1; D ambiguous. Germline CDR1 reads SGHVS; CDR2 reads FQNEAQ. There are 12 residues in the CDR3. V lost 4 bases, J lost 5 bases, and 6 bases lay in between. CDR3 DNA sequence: TGTGCCAGCAGCTCCTTTAACAATGAGCAGTTCTTC. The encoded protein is CASSSFNNEQFF.

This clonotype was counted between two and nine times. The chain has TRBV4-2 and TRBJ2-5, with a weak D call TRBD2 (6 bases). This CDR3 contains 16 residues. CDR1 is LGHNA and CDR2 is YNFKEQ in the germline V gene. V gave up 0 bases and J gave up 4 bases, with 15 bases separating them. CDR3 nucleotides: TGTGCCAGCAGCCAAGATCGGGGAGGCCTAGGAGAGACCCAGTACTTC. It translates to CASSQDRGGLGETQYF.

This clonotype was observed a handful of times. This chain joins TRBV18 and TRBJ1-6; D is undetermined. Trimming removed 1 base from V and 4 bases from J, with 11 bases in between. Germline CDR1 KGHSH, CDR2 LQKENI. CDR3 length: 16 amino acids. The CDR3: CASSPRETDYNSPLHF. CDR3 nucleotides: TGTGCCAGCTCACCACGGGAAACGGATTATAATTCACCCCTCCACTTT.

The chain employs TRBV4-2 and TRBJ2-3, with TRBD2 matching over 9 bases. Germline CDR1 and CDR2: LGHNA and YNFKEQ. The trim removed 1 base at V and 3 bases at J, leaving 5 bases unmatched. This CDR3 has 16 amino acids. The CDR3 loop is CASSQVRGGLTDTQYF. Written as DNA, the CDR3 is TGTGCCAGCAGCCAAGTGCGGGGGGGACTTACAGATACGCAGTATTTT.

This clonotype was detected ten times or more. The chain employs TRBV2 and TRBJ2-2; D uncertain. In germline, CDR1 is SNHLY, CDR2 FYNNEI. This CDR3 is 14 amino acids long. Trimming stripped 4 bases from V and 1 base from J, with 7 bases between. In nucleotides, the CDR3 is TGTGCCAGCAGTGTGTGGCGGAACACCGGGGAGCTGTTTTTT. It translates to CASSVWRNTGELFF.

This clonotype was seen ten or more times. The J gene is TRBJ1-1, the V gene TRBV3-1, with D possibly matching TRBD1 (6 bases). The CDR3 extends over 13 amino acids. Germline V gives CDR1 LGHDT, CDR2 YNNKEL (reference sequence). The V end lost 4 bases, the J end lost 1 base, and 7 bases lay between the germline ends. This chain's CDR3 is CASSPTGNTEAFF. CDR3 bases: TGTGCCAGCAGCCCGACAGGGAACACTGAAGCTTTCTTT.

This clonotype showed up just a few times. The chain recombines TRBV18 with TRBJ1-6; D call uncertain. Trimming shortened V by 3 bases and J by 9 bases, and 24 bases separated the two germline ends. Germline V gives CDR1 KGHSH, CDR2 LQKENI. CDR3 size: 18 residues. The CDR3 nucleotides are TGTGCCAGCTCACCGAATCCCGGACCGCGTTCTGTTTTTTCACCCCTCCACTTT. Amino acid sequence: CASSPNPGPRSVFSPLHF.

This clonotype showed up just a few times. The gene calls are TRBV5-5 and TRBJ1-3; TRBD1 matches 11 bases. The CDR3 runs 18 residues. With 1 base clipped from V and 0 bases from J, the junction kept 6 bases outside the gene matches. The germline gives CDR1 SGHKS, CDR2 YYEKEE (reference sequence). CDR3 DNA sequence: TGTGCCAGCAGCTTGAGGTTCGGGACAGGGGGCTCTGGAAACACCATATATTTT. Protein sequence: CASSLRFGTGGSGNTIYF.

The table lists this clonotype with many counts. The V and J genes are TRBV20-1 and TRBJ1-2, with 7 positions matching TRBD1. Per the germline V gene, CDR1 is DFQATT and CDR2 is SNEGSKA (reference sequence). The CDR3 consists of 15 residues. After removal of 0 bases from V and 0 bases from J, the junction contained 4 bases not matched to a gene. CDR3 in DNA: TGCAGTGCTAGAGATCATGACAGGGCTAACTATGGCTACACCTTC. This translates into CSARDHDRANYGYTF.

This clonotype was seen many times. In DNA, the CDR3 is TGTGCCAGCAGCCCCCACTCCCAAGGGAACACTGAAGCTTTCTTT. Its translation is CASSPHSQGNTEAFF. The rearrangement links TRBV7-9 to TRBJ1-1; D remains ambiguous. In germline, CDR1 is SEHNR, CDR2 FQNEAQ (reference sequence). V was trimmed by 5 bases and J by 1 base, leaving 14 bases between them. The CDR3 sequence is 15 residues long.

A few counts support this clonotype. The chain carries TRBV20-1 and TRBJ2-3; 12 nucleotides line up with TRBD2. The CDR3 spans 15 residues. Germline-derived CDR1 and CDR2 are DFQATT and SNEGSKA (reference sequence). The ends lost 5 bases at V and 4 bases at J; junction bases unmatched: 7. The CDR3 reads CSALDRLAGADTQYF. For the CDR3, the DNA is TGCAGTGCTTTGGACCGACTAGCGGGGGCAGATACGCAGTATTTT.

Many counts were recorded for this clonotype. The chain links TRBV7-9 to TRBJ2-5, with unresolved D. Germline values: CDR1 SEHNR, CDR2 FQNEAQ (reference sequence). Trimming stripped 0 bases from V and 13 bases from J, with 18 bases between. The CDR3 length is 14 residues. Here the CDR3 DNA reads TGTGCCAGCAGCTTAGCGTTGGCCGGTTCCCGTCTGTACTTC. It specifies CASSLALAGSRLYF.

This CDR3 is CASSLAIQETQYF. Here the CDR3 DNA reads TGTGCCAGCAGCTTAGCAATTCAGGAGACCCAGTACTTC. The chain employs TRBV7-2 and TRBJ2-5; D remains unclear. Trimming removed 0 bases from V and 5 bases from J, with 7 bases in between. This CDR3 is built from 13 residues. The germline V gene has CDR1 SGHTA and CDR2 FQGNSA. The variable domain in full, completed from reference TRBV7-2 and TRBJ2-5, reads GAGVSQSPSNKVTEKGKDVELRCDPISGHTALYWYRQSLGQGLEFLIYFQGNSAPDKSGLPSDRFSAERTGGSVSTLTIQRTQQEDSAVYLCASSLAIQETQYFGPGTRLLVL.

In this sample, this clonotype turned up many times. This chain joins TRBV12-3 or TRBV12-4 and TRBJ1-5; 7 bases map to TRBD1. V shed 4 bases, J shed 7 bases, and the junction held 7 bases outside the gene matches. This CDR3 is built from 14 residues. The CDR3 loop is CASSSQGVRQPQHF. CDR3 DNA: TGTGCCAGCAGTTCCCAGGGGGTTAGGCAGCCCCAGCATTTT.